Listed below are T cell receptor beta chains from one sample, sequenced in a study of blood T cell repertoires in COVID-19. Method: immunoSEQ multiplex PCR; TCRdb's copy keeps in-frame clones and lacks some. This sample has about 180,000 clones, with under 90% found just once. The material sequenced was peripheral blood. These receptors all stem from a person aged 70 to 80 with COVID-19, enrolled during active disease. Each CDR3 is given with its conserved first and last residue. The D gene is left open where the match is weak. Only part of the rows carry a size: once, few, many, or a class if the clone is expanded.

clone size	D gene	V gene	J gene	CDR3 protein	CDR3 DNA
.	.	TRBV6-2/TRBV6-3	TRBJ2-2	CASSYEAVGELFF	TGTGCCAGCAGTTACGAGGCGGTCGGGGAGCTGTTTTTT
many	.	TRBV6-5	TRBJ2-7	CASNQDSSHYEQYF	TGTGCCAGCAACCAGGACAGTTCCCATTACGAGCAGTACTTC
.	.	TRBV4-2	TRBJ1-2	CASSQGVTGGNGYTF	TGTGCCAGCAGCCAAGGGGTTACGGGGGGCAATGGCTACACCTTC
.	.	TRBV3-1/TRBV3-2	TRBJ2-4	CASSLGTKNIQYF	TGTGCCAGCAGCCTCGGTACCAAAAACATTCAGTACTTC
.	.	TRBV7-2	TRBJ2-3	CASSWAGLSTDTQYF	TGTGCCAGCAGCTGGGCGGGCCTTAGCACAGATACGCAGTATTTT
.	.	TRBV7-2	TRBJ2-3	CASSLSTDTQYF	TGTGCCAGCAGCCTGAGCACAGATACGCAGTATTTT
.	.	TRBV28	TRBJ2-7	CASSFLGDYEQYF	TGTGCCAGCAGTTTCTTGGGAGACTACGAGCAGTACTTC
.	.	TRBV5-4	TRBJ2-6	CASSSDIQHSGANVLTF	TGTGCCAGCAGCTCAGATATACAGCACTCTGGGGCCAACGTCCTGACTTTC
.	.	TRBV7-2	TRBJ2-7	CASSQQPYEQYF	TGTGCCAGCAGCCAACAACCCTACGAGCAGTACTTC
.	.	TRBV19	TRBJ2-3	CASTGSSRTQYF	TGTGCCAGTACAGGGTCCTCCAGGACGCAGTATTTT
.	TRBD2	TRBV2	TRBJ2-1	CASRSGGAPNEQFF	TGTGCCAGCAGGAGCGGGGGGGCCCCCAATGAGCAGTTCTTC
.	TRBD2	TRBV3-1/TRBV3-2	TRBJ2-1	CASSLGTSGIAEQFF	TGTGCCAGCAGCCTCGGGACTAGCGGGATTGCTGAGCAGTTCTTC
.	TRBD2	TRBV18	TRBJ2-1	CASSGLAGSSYNEQFF	TGTGCCAGCTCAGGACTAGCGGGGAGCTCCTACAATGAGCAGTTCTTC
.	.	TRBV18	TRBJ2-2	CASSPEQNTGELFF	TGTGCCAGCTCACCAGAACAAAACACCGGGGAGCTGTTTTTT
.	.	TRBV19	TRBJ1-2	CASSIAQGLPYGYTF	TGTGCCAGTAGTATCGCACAGGGTCTTCCCTATGGCTACACCTTC
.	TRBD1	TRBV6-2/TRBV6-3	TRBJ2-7	CASSADRGFTYEQYF	TGTGCCAGCAGCGCAGACAGGGGGTTCACCTACGAGCAGTACTTC
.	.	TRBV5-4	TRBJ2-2	CASSFRGATGELFF	TGTGCCAGCAGCTTCCGGGGGGCCACCGGGGAGCTGTTTTTT
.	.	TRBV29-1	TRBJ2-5	CSAGQGQETQYF	TGCAGCGCGGGGCAGGGCCAAGAGACCCAGTACTTC
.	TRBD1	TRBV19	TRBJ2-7	CASSPGQGPYEQYF	TGTGCCAGTAGTCCGGGACAGGGTCCCTACGAGCAGTACTTC
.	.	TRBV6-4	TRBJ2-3	CASSDSNGAGDTQYF	TGTGCCAGCAGTGACTCCAACGGCGCGGGGGATACGCAGTATTTT
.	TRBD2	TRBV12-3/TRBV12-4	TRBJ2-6	CATGRVGGSDLTF	TGTGCCACCGGGAGGGTAGGGGGGTCCGACCTGACTTTC
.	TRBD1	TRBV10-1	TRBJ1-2	CASSPTGVGYTF	TGCGCCAGCAGCCCGACAGGGGTTGGCTACACCTTC
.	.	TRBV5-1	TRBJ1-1	CASSFMQGTEAFF	TGCGCCAGCAGCTTTATGCAGGGCACTGAAGCTTTCTTT
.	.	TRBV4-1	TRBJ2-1	CASSPRTPTSSSYNEQFF	TGCGCCAGCAGCCCGCGTACCCCGACTTCAAGCTCCTACAATGAGCAGTTCTTC
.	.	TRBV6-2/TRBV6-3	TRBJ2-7	CASSFSVGPGKSSYEQYF	TGTGCCAGCAGTTTTTCTGTGGGGCCGGGCAAGAGCTCCTACGAGCAGTACTTC
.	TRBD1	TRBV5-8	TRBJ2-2	CASSFGTGYGELFF	TGTGCCAGCAGCTTTGGGACAGGGTACGGGGAGCTGTTTTTT
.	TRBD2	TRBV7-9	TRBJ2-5	CASRTWSSGTTGGETQYF	TGTGCCAGCAGAACATGGTCTAGCGGGACGACCGGGGGAGAGACCCAGTACTTC
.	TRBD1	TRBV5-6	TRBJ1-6	CASSLLGQGTSPLHF	TGTGCCAGCAGCTTGCTCGGACAGGGGACGTCACCCCTCCACTTT
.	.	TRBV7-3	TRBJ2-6	CASSAYSGANVLTF	TGTGCCAGCAGCGCGTATTCTGGGGCCAACGTCCTGACTTTC
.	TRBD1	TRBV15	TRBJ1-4	CATSRDRASEKLFF	TGTGCCACCAGCCGGGACAGGGCTTCCGAAAAACTGTTTTTT
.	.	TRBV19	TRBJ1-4	CASSQHQGTNEKLFF	TGTGCCAGTAGTCAACATCAGGGGACTAATGAAAAACTGTTTTTT
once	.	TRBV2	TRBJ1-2	CASSEGLGAPYGYTF	TGTGCCAGCAGTGAGGGGCTAGGGGCCCCCTATGGCTACACCTTC
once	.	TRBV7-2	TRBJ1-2	CASSLGGGWDGYTF	TGTGCCAGCAGCTTAGGCGGGGGTTGGGATGGCTACACCTTC
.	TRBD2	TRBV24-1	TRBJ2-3	CATSELAGGAADTQYF	TGTGCCACCAGTGAATTAGCGGGAGGAGCGGCAGATACGCAGTATTTT
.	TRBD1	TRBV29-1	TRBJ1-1	CSVAAQGAPEAFF	TGCAGCGTTGCAGCGCAGGGGGCCCCTGAAGCTTTCTTT
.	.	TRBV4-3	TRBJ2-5	CASSQEGLQEETQYF	TGCGCCAGCAGCCAAGAAGGACTCCAAGAAGAGACCCAGTACTTC
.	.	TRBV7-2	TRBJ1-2	CASSLGGSGGLLYGYTF	TGTGCCAGCAGCTTAGGGGGATCGGGGGGGCTTCTCTATGGCTACACCTTC
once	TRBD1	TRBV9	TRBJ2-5	CASTPRDRGLQETQYF	TGTGCCAGCACCCCAAGGGACAGGGGACTTCAAGAGACCCAGTACTTC
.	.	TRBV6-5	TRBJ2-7	CASISGTIYEQYF	TGTGCCAGTATTTCCGGGACAATCTACGAGCAGTACTTC
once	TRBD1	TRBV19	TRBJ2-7	CASSMFGTGDYEQYF	TGTGCCAGTAGTATGTTCGGGACAGGTGACTACGAGCAGTACTTC
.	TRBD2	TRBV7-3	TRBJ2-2	CASSFGTSGGSTGELFF	TGTGCCAGCAGCTTCGGGACTAGCGGGGGGAGCACCGGGGAGCTGTTTTTT
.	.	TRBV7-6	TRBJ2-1	CASSGGPLYGNEQFF	TGTGCCAGTAGTGGCGGGCCCCTCTACGGCAATGAGCAGTTCTTC
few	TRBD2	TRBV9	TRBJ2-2	CASSPGGGPIGELFF	TGTGCCAGCAGCCCCGGGGGGGGCCCCATCGGGGAGCTGTTTTTT
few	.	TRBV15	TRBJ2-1	CATSTLAEQFF	TGTGCCACCAGCACCTTAGCAGAGCAGTTCTTC
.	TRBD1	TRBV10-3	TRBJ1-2	CAIRPEGAGAGYTF	TGTGCCATCAGGCCTGAGGGGGCAGGAGCTGGCTACACCTTC
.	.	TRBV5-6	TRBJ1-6	CASSLVQGVSSYNSPLHF	TGTGCCAGCAGCTTGGTCCAAGGGGTGAGCTCCTATAATTCACCCCTCCACTTT
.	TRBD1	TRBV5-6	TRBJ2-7	CASFRQGAREQYF	TGTGCCAGCTTTCGACAGGGGGCTCGGGAGCAGTACTTC
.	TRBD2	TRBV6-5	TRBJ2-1	CASGRANEQFF	TGTGCCAGTGGGAGGGCCAATGAGCAGTTCTTC
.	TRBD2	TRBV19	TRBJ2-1	CASSRLAGGDEQFF	TGTGCCAGTAGTAGGCTAGCGGGAGGAGATGAGCAGTTCTTC
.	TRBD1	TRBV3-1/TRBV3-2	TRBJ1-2	CASSPLNPGQGAPNYGYTF	TGTGCCAGCAGCCCCCTAAACCCGGGACAGGGGGCGCCTAACTATGGCTACACCTTC
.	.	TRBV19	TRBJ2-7	CASSRRESTYEQYF	TGTGCCAGTAGTCGTCGGGAGAGCACCTACGAGCAGTACTTC
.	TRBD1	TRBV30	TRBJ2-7	CAWSNARQGPLKQYF	TGTGCCTGGAGTAATGCCAGACAGGGCCCTCTAAAGCAGTACTTC
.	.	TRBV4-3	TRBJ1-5	CASSQDYSPTGNQPQHF	TGCGCCAGCAGCCAAGATTACAGTCCGACGGGAAATCAGCCCCAGCATTTT
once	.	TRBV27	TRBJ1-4	CASGPPRGRGDEKLFF	TGTGCCAGCGGCCCCCCCCGTGGGCGGGGGGATGAAAAACTGTTTTTT
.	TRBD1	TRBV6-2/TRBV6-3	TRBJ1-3	CASSYGQGIGAGNTIYF	TGTGCCAGCAGTTACGGACAGGGGATTGGCGCTGGAAACACCATATATTTT
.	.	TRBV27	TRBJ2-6	CASSLRDIGANVLTF	TGTGCCAGCAGTTTAAGGGACATTGGGGCCAACGTCCTGACTTTC
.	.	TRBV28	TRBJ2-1	CASSRGNNEQFF	TGTGCCAGCAGCAGAGGTAACAATGAGCAGTTCTTC
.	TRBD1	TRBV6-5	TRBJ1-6	CASSYGTADNSPLHF	TGTGCCAGCAGTTATGGGACAGCCGATAATTCACCCCTCCACTTT
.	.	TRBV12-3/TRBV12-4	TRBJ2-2	CASSFVSGELFF	TGTGCCAGCAGTTTCGTCTCCGGGGAGCTGTTTTTT